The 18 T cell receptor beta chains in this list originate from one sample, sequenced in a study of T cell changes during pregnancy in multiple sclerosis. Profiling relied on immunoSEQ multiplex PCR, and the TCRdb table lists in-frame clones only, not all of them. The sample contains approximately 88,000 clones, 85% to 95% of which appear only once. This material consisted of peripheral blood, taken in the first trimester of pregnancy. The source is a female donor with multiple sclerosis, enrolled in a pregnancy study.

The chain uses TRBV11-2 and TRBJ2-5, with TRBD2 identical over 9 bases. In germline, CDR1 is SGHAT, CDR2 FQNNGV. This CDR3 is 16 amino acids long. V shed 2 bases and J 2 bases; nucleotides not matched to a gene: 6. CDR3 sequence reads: CASSLHASGVQETQYF. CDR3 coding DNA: TGTGCCAGCAGCTTACACGCTAGCGGGGTACAAGAGACCCAGTACTTC.

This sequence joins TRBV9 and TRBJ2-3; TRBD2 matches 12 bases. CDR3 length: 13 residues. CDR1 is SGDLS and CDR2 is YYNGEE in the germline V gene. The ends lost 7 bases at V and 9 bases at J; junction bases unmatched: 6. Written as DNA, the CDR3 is TGTGCCAGCCAGACTAGCGGGAGTGGCACGCAGTATTTT. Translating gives CASQTSGSGTQYF.

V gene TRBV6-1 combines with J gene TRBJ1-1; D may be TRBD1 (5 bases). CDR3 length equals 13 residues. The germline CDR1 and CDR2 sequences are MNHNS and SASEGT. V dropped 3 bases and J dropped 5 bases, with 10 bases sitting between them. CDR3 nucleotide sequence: TGTGCCAGCAGTGATGGGGGGGGGACTGAAGCTTTCTTT. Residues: CASSDGGGTEAFF.

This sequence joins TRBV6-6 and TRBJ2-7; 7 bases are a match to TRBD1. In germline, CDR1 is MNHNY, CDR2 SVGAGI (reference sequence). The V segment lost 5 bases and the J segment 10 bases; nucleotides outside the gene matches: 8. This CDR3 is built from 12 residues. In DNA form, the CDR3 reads TGTGCCAGCAGTCAGGGGGTAGGGTCACAGTACTTC. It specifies CASSQGVGSQYF.

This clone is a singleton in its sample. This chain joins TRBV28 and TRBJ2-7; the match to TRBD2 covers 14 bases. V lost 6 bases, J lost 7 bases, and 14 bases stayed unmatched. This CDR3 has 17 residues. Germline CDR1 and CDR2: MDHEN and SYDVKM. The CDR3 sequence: CASSYPAGLAGGEEQYF. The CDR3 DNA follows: TGTGCCAGCAGCTACCCGGCCGGACTAGCGGGAGGAGAAGAGCAGTACTTC. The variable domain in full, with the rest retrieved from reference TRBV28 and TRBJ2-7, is DVKVTQSSRYLVKRTGEKVFLECVQDMDHENMFWYRQDPGLGLRLIYFSYDVKMKEKGDIPEGYSVSREKKERFSLILESASTNQTSMYLCASSYPAGLAGGEEQYFGPGTRLTVT.

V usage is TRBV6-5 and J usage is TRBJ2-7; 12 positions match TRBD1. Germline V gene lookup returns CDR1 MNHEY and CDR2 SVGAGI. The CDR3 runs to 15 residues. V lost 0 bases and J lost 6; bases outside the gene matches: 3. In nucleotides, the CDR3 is TGTGCCAGCAGTTACTCCGGGACAGGGGGCCGCGAGCAGTACTTC. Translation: CASSYSGTGGREQYF.

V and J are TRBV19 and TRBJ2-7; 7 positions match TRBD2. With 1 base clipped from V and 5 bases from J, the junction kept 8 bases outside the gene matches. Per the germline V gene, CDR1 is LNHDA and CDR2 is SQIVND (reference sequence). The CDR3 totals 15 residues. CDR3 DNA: TGTGCCAGTAGTATAGGCGGGAGAGGTTTCGACGAGCAGTACTTC. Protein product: CASSIGGRGFDEQYF.

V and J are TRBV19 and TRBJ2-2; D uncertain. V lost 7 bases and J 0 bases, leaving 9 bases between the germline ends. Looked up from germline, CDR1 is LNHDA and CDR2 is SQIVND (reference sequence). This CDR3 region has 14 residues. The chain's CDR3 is CASMSLSNTGELFF. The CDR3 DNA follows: TGTGCCAGTATGTCCCTTTCGAACACCGGGGAGCTGTTTTTT.

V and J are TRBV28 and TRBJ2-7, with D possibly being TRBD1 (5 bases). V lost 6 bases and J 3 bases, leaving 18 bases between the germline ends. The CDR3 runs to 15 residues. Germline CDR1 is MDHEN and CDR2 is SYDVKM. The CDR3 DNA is TGTGCCAGCAGCCCCCCGGCAGGGCGCGTCTACGAGCAGTACTTC. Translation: CASSPPAGRVYEQYF. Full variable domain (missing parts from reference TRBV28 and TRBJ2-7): DVKVTQSSRYLVKRTGEKVFLECVQDMDHENMFWYRQDPGLGLRLIYFSYDVKMKEKGDIPEGYSVSREKKERFSLILESASTNQTSMYLCASSPPAGRVYEQYFGPGTRLTVT.

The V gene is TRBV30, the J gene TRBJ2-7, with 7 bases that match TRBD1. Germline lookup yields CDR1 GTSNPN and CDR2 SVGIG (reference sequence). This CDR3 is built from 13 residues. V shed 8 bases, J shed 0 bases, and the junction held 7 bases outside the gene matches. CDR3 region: CAGNRDSSYEQYF. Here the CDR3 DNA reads TGTGCCGGGAACCGGGACAGCTCCTACGAGCAGTACTTC.

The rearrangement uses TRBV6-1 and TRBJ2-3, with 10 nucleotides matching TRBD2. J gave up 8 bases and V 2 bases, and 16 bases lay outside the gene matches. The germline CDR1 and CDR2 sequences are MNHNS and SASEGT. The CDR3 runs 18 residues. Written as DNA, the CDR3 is TGTGCCAGCAGTGAAAAGTCTAGCGGGAGCTTCATCGTTGGTACGCAGTATTTT. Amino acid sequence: CASSEKSSGSFIVGTQYF.

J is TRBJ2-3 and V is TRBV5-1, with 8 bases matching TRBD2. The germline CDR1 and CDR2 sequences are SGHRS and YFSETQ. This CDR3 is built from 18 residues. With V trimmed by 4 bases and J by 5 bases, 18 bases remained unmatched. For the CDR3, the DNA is TGCGCCAGCAGCAGCGGGAGAGCCCAAACCTCCGAACGAGATACGCAGTATTTT. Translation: CASSSGRAQTSERDTQYF.

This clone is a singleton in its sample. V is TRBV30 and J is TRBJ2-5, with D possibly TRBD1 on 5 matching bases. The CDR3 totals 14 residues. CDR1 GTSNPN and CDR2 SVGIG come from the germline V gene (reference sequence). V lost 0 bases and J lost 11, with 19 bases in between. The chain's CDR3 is CAWSVGVGDGKQYF. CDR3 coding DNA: TGTGCCTGGAGTGTAGGGGTAGGGGATGGGAAGCAGTACTTC.

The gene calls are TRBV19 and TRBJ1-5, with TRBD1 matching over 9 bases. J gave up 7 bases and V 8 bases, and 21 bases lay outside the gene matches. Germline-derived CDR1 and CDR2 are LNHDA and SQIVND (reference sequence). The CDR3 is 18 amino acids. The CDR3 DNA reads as TGTGCCAGTCACCCCCGTTATGGGCGGACAGGGGAGGGACAGCCCCAGCATTTT. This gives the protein CASHPRYGRTGEGQPQHF. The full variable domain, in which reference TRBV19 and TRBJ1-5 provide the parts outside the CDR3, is DGGITQSPKYLFRKEGQNVTLSCEQNLNHDAMYWYRQDPGQGLRLIYYSQIVNDFQKGDIAEGYSVSREKKESFPLTVTSAQKNPTAFYLCASHPRYGRTGEGQPQHFGDGTRLSIL.

The CDR3 DNA is TGTGCCAGCAGTTACCTGGGACAGCGTAACGAGCAGTACTTC. Amino acid sequence: CASSYLGQRNEQYF. The V and J genes are TRBV6-5 and TRBJ2-7; 7 bases map to TRBD1. There are 14 residues in the CDR3. Germline CDR1 MNHEY, CDR2 SVGAGI. With 2 bases clipped from V and 5 bases from J, the junction kept 6 bases outside the gene matches.

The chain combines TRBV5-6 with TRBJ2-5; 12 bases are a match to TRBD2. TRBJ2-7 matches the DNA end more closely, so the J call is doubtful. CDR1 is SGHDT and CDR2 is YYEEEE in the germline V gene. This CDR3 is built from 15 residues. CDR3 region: CASSLWTSGNYEQYF. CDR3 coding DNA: TGTGCCAGCAGCCTCTGGACTAGCGGGAACTACGAGCAGTACTTC.

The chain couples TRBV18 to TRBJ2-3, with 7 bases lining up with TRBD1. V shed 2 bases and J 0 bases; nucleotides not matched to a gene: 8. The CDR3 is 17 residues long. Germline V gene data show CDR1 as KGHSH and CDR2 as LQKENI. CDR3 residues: CASSPKQGTGSTDTQYF. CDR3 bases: TGTGCCAGCTCACCAAAACAGGGGACGGGCAGCACAGATACGCAGTATTTT.

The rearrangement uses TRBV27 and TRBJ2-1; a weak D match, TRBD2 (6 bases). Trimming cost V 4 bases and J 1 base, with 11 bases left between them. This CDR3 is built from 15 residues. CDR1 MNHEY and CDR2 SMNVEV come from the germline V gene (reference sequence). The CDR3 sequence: CASSSDRGSYNEQFF. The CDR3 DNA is TGTGCCAGCAGTTCCGACCGGGGGTCCTACAATGAGCAGTTCTTC.